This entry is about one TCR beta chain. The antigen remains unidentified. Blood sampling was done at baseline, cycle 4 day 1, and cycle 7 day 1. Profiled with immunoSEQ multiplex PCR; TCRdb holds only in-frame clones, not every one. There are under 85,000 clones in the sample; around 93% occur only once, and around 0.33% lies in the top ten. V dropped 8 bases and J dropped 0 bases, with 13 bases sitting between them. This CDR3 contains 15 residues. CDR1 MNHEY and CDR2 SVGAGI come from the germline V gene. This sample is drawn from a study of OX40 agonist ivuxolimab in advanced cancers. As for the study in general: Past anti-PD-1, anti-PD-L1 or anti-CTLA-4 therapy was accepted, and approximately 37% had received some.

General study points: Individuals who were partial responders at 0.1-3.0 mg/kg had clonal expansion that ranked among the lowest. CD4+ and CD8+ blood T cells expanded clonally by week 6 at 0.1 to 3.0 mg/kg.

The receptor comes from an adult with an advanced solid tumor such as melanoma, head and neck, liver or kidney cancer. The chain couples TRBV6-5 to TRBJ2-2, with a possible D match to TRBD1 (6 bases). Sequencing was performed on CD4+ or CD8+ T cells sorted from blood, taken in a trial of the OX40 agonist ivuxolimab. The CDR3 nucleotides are TGTGCCAGCCAACCTACAGGGTCGAACACCGGGGAGCTGTTTTTT. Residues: CASQPTGSNTGELFF.